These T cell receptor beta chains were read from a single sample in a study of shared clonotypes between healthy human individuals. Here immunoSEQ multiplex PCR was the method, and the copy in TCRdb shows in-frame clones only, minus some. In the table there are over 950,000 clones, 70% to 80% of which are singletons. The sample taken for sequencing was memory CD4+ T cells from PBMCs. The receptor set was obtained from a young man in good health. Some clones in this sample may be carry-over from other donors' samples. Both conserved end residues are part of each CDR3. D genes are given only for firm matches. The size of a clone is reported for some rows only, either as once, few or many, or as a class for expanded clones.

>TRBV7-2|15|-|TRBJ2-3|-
CASSRSGPSTDTQYF
TGTGCCAGCAGCCGTAGCGGCCCTAGCACAGATACGCAGTATTTT
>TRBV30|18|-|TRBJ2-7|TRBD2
CAWSSHSSGKREVNEQYF
TGTGCCTGGAGTTCACATTCTTCGGGGAAGCGGGAGGTAAACGAGCAGTACTTC
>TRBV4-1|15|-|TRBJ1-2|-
CASSQEDAGNYGYTF
TGCGCCAGCAGCCAAGAGGACGCAGGGAACTATGGCTACACCTTC
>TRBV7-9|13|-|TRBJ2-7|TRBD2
CASSLGGRYEQYF
TGTGCCAGCAGCTTAGGCGGGAGGTACGAGCAGTACTTC
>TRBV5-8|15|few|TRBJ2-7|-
CASSLASGLTYEQYF
TGTGCCAGCAGCTTGGCCTCGGGCCTCACCTACGAGCAGTACTTC
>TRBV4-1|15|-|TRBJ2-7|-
CASSTRYGSPYEQYF
TGCGCCAGCAGCACCCGTTACGGAAGCCCTTACGAGCAGTACTTC
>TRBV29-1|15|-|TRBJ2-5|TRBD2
CSVGPELAVEETQYF
TGCAGCGTCGGCCCAGAACTAGCGGTTGAAGAGACCCAGTACTTC
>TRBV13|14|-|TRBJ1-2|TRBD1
CASSLGRGVDGYTF
TGTGCCAGCAGCTTAGGCAGGGGGGTAGATGGCTACACCTTC
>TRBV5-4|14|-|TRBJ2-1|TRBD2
CASSPGLVRNEQFF
TGTGCCAGCAGCCCGGGACTAGTGAGGAATGAGCAGTTCTTC
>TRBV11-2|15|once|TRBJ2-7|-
CASSLEQGSSYEQYF
TGTGCCAGCAGCTTAGAACAGGGCAGCTCCTACGAGCAGTACTTC
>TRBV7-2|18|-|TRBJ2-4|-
CASARRGRDGGAKNIQYF
TGTGCCAGCGCACGTCGGGGCAGGGACGGGGGAGCCAAAAACATTCAGTACTTC
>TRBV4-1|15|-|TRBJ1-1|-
CASSLRRTGNTEAFF
TGCGCCAGCAGCCTCCGAAGAACCGGGAACACTGAAGCTTTCTTT
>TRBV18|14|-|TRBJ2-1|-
CASSPDSTNNEQFF
TGTGCCAGCTCACCGGACAGTACTAACAATGAGCAGTTCTTC
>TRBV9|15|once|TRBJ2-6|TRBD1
CASSQGGTGANVLTF
TGTGCCAGCAGCCAAGGGGGCACTGGGGCCAACGTCCTGACTTTC
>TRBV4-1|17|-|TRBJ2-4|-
CASSQAVVGEAKNIQYF
TGCGCCAGCAGCCAAGCTGTAGTAGGGGAAGCCAAAAACATTCAGTACTTC
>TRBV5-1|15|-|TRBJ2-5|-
CASSLAPDVEETQYF
TGCGCCAGCAGCTTGGCCCCGGACGTTGAAGAGACCCAGTACTTC
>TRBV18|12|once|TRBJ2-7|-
CASSPDSYEQYF
TGTGCCAGCTCACCCGACTCCTACGAGCAGTACTTC
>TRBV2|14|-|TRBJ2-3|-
CASVKGKYTDTQYF
TGTGCCAGCGTAAAGGGGAAGTACACAGATACGCAGTATTTT
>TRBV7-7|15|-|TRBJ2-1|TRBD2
CASSQGLAVYNEQFF
TGTGCCAGCAGCCAAGGGCTAGCGGTATACAATGAGCAGTTCTTC
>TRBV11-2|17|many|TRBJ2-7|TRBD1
CASSLGTGTDDSYEQYF
TGTGCCAGCAGCCTAGGGACCGGGACAGATGACTCCTACGAGCAGTACTTC
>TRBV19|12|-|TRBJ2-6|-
CASSIRANVLTF
TGTGCCAGTAGTATTCGGGCCAACGTCCTGACTTTC
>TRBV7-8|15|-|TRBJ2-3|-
CASSLWGHLTDTQYF
TGTGCCAGCAGCTTATGGGGACACCTCACAGATACGCAGTATTTT
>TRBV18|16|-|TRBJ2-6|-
CASSPQGSSGANVLTF
TGTGCCAGCTCACCTCAGGGAAGTTCTGGGGCCAACGTCCTGACTTTC
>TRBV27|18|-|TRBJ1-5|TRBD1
CASSPTGESIHSNQPQHF
TGTGCCAGCAGCCCGACAGGGGAAAGTATACATAGCAATCAGCCCCAGCATTTT
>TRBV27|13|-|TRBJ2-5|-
CASNPLGGGTQYF
TGTGCCAGCAACCCATTGGGGGGTGGGACCCAGTACTTC
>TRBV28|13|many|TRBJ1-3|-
CASSGGLSNTIYF
TGTGCCAGCAGTGGGGGTCTAAGTAACACCATATATTTT
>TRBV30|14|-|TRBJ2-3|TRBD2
CAWRPSGSSDTQYF
TGTGCCTGGAGACCGAGCGGGAGTTCCGATACGCAGTATTTT
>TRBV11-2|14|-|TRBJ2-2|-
CASSFTRPTGELFF
TGTGCCAGCAGCTTTACTAGACCTACCGGGGAGCTGTTTTTT
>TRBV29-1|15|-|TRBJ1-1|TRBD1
CSVGDRGPSGTEAFF
TGCAGCGTTGGAGACAGGGGGCCTTCGGGCACTGAAGCTTTCTTT
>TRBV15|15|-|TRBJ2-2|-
CATSSTSRPTGELFF
TGTGCCACCAGCAGTACCTCAAGGCCGACCGGGGAGCTGTTTTTT
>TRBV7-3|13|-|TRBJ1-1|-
CASSSRWGAEAFF
TGTGCCAGCAGCTCCCGGTGGGGGGCTGAAGCTTTCTTT
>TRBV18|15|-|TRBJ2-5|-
CASSPRVDGGETQYF
TGTGCCAGCTCACCACGCGTAGATGGTGGAGAGACCCAGTACTTC
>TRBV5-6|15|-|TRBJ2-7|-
CASRSRGNLGYEQYF
TGTGCCAGCAGATCCCGAGGAAACCTGGGATACGAGCAGTACTTC
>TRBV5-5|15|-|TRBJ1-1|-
CASSRARPVSTEAFF
TGTGCCAGCAGCAGGGCGAGACCCGTTTCCACTGAAGCTTTCTTT
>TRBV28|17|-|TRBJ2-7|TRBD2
CASSLIYRLADSYEQYF
TGTGCCAGCAGTTTGATTTATCGCCTAGCGGACTCCTACGAGCAGTACTTC
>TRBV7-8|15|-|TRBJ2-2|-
CASSSHGLSTGELFF
TGTGCCAGCAGCTCCCACGGCCTATCCACCGGGGAGCTGTTTTTT
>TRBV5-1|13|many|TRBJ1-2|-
CASSQQEDYGYTF
TGCGCCAGCAGCCAGCAGGAAGACTATGGCTACACCTTC
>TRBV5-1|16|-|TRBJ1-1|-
CASSLYGGDMNTEAFF
TGCGCCAGCAGCTTGTACGGAGGAGATATGAACACTGAAGCTTTCTTT
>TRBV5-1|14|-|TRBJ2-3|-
CASSLTSGTDTQYF
TGCGCCAGCAGCTTAACCTCAGGGACAGATACGCAGTATTTT
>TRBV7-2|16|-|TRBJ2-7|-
CASSSPGRERGYEQYF
TGTGCCAGCAGCTCCCCCGGACGGGAAAGAGGGTACGAGCAGTACTTC
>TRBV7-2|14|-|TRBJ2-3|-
CASSLDTNTDTQYF
TGTGCCAGCAGCTTGGATACTAACACAGATACGCAGTATTTT
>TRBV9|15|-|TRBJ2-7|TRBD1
CASSVGPGTGDEQYF
TGTGCCAGCAGCGTAGGGCCAGGGACAGGGGACGAGCAGTACTTC
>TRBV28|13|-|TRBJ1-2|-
CASRWTVGNGYTF
TGTGCCAGCCGGTGGACGGTGGGGAATGGCTACACCTTC
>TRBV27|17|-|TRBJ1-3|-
CASSFDPTRASGNTIYF
TGTGCCAGCAGTTTCGACCCAACCCGGGCTTCTGGAAACACCATATATTTT
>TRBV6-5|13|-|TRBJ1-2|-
CASSGGPLYGYTF
TGTGCCAGCAGTGGGGGCCCGCTTTATGGCTACACCTTC
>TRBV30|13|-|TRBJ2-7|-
CAWSVKAFYEQYF
TGTGCCTGGAGTGTAAAAGCTTTCTACGAGCAGTACTTC
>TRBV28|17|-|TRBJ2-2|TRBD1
CASSLGQGGPKTGELFF
TGTGCCAGCAGTTTAGGACAGGGGGGTCCGAAGACCGGGGAGCTGTTTTTT
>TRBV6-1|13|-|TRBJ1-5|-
CASRPGGDQPQHF
TGTGCCAGCCGCCCGGGGGGCGATCAGCCCCAGCATTTT
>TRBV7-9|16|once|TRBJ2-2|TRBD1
CASSPTRTGGTGELFF
TGTGCCAGCAGCCCCACCCGGACAGGGGGGACCGGGGAGCTGTTTTTT
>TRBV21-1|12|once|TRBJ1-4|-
CASSNGWATLFF
TGTGCCAGCAGCAATGGGTGGGCCACACTGTTTTTT
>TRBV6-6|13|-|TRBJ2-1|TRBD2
CASSASGSLEQFF
TGTGCCAGCAGCGCTAGCGGGAGTCTTGAGCAGTTCTTC
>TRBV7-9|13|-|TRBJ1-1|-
CASSPRGNAEAFF
TGTGCCAGCAGCCCGAGGGGGAACGCTGAAGCTTTCTTT
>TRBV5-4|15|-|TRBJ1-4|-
CASSLGPLKDEKLFF
TGTGCCAGCAGCCTCGGGCCTTTAAAGGATGAAAAACTGTTTTTT
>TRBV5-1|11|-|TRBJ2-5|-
CASGNQETQYF
TGCGCCAGCGGTAACCAAGAGACCCAGTACTTC